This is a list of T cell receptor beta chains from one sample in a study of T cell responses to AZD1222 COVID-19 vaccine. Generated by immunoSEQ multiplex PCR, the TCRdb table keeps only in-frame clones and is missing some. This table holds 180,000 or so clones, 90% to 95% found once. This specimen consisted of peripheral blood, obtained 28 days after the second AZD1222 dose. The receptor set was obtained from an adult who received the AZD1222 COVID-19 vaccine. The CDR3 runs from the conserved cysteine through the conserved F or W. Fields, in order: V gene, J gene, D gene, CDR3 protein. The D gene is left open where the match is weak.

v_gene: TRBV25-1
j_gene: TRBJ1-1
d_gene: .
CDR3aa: CASRSTASGAFF

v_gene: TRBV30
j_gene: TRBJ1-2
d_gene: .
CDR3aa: CAWIPGYSYGYTF

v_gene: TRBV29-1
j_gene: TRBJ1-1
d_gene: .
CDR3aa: CSVGQGGTEAFF

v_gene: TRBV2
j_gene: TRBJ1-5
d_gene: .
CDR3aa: CASSEGGGGPNQPQHF

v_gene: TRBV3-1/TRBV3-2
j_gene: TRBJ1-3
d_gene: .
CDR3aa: CASRDGNTIYF

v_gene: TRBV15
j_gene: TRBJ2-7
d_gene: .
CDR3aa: CATSRDRGGEYEQYF

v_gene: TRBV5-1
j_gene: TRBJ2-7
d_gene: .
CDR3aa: CASSRATGTAYSWEQYF

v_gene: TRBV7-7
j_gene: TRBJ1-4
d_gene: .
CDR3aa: CASSQDLSNEKLFF

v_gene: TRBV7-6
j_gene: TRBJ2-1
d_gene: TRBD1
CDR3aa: CASSRGTGEGNEQFF

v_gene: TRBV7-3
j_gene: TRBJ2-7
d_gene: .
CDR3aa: CASSLNEGYEQYF

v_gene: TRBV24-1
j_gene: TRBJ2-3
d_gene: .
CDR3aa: CATKGWALGKHTDTQYF

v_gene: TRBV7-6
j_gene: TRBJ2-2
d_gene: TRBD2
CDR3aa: CASSLAGGHTGELFF

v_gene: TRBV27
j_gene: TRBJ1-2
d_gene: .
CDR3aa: CASSSTGGAGGYTF

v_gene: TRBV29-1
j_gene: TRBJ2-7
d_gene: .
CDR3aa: CSVGQGHDEQYF

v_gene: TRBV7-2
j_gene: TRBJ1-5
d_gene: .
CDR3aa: CASSLERASNQPQHF

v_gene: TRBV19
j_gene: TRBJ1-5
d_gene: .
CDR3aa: CASSITTNQPQHF

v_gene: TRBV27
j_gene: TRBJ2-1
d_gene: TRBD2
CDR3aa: CASSLGTSGKNEQFF

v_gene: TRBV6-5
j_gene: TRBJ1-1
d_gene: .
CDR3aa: CASSPSYGPAKAFF

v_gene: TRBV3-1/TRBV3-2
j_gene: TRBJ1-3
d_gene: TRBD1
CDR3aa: CASSQTGVSGNTIYF

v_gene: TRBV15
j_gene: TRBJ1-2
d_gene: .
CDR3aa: CATSRGTGGNGYTF

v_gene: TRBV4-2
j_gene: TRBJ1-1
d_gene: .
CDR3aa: CASSRGVGGGLNTEAFF

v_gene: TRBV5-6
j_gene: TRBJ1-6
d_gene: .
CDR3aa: CASSFRAVNSPLHF

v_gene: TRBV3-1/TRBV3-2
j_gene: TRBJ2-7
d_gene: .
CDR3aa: CASSQEGVQYF

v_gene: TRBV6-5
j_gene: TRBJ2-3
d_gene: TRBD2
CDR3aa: CASRSGGGGDTQYF

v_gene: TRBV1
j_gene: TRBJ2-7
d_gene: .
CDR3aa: CTSSQEVGRQSEGYSYEQYF

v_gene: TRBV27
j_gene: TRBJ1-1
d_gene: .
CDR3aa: CASSLSGQVGIFF

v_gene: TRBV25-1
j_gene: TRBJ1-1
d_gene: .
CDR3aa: CASSEGRFTEAFF

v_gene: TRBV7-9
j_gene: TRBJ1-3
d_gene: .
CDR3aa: CASIGGNGNTIYF

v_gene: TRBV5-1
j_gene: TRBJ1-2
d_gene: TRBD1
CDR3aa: CASSLGDRNYGYTF

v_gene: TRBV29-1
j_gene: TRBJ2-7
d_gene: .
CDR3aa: CSAGGDYEQYF

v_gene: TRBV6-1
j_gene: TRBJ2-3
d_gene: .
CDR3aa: CASSDQGKGTDTQYF

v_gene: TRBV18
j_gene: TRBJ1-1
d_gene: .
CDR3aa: CASSPNGGGTEAFF

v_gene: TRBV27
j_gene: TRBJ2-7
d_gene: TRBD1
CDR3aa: CASSVTGGYEQYF

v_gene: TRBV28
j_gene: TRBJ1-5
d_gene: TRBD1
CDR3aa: CASSRWPLGTGVRNQPQHF

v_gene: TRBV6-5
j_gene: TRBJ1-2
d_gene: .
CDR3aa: CASSYGRSYGYTF

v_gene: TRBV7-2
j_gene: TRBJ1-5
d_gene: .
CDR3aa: CASSQDSSYQPQHF

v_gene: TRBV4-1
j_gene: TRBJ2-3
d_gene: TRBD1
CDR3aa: CASSQAGQGGDTQYF

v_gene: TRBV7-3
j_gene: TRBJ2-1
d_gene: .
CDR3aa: CASSLTGLVGEQFF

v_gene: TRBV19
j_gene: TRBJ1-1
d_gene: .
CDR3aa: CASRWEGTEAFF

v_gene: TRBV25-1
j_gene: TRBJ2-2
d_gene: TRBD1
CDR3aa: CASEGTGTGELFF

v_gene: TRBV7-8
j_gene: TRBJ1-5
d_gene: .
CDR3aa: CASSFLGGSNQPQHF

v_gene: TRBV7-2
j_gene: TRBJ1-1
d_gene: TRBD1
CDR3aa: CASSPSPGGTEAFF

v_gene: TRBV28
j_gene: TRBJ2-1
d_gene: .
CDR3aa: CASSPGGGTSYNEQFF

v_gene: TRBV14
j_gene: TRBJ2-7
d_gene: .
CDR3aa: CASSQESELAISYEQYF

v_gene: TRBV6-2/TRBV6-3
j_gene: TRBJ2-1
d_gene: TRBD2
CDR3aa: CASSYQPAGVGEQFF

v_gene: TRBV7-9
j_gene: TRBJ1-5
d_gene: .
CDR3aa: CASSWGSGNNQPQHF

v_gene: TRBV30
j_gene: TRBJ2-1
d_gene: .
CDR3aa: CAWRTLTGISSYNEQFF

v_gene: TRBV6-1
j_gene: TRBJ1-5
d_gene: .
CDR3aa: CASSGSWGQDYQPQHF

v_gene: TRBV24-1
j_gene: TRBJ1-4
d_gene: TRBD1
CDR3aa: CATSTNPGTGGLVATNEKLFF

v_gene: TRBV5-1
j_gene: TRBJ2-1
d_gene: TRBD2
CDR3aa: CASSLAAFSGSPFEEQFF

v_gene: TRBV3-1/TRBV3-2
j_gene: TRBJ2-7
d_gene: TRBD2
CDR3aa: CASSQVSGRAGNEQYF